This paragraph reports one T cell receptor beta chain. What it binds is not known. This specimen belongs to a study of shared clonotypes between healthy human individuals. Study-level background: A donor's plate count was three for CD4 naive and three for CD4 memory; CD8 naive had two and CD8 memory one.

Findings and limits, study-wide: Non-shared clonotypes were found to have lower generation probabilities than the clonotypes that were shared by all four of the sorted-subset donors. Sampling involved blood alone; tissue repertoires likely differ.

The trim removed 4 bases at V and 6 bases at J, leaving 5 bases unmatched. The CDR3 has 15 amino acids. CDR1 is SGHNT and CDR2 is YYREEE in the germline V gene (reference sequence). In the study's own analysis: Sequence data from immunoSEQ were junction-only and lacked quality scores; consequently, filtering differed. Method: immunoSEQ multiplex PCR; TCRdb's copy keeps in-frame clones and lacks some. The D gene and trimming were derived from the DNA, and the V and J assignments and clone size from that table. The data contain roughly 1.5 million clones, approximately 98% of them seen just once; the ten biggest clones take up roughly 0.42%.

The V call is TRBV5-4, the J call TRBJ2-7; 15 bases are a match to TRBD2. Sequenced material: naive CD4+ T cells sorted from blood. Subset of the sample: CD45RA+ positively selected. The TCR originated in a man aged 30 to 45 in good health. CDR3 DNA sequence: TGTGCCAGCAGCCAGGGACTAGCGGGAGGTGGCGAGCAGTACTTC. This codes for CASSQGLAGGGEQYF. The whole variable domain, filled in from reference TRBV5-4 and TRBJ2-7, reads ETGVTQSPTHLIKTRGQQVTLRCSSQSGHNTVSWYQQALGQGPQFIFQYYREEENGRGNFPPRFSGLQFPNYSSELNVNALELDDSALYLCASSQGLAGGGEQYFGPGTRLTVT.